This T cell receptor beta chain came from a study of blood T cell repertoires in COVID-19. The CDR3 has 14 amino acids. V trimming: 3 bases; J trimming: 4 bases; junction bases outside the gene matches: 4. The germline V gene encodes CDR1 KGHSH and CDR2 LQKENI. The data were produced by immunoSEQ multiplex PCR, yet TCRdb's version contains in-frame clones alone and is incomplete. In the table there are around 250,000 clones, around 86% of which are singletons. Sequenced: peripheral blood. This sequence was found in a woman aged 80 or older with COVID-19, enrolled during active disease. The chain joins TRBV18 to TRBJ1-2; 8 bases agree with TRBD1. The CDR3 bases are TGTGCCAGCTCACCGAAAGACAGGGGCTATGGCTACACCTTC. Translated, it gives CASSPKDRGYGYTF.